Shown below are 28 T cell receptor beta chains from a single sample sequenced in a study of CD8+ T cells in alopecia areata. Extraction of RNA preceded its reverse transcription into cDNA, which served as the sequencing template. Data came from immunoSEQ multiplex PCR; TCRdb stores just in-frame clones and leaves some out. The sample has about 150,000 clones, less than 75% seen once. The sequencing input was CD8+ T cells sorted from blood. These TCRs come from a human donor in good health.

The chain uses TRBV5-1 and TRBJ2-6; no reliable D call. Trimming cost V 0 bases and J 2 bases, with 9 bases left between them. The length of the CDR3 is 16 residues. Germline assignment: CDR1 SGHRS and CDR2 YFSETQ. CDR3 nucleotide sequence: TGCGCCAGCAGCTTGGCCGAAAGGGCTGGGGCCAACGTCCTGACTTTC. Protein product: CASSLAERAGANVLTF.

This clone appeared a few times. This CDR3 reads CASSQGLAGNTGELFF. In DNA form, the CDR3 reads TGCGCCAGCAGCCAAGGACTAGCGGGGAACACCGGGGAGCTGTTTTTT. The chain uses TRBV4-1 and TRBJ2-2; 10 bases agree with TRBD2. The CDR3 loop spans 16 amino acids. The junction had 0 bases not matched to a gene; V was cut back by 1 base and J by 1 base. The germline CDR1 and CDR2 sequences are MGHRA and YSYEKL.

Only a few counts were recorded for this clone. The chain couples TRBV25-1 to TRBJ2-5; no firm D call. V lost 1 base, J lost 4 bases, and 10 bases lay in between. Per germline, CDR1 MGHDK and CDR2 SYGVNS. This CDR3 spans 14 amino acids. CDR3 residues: CASSELSTAETQYF. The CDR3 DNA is TGTGCCAGCAGTGAATTGTCAACAGCAGAGACCCAGTACTTC. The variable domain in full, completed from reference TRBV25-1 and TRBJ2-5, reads EADIYQTPRYLVIGTGKKITLECSQTMGHDKMYWYQQDPGMELHLIHYSYGVNSTEKGDLSSESTVSRIRTEHFPLTLESARPSHTSQYLCASSELSTAETQYFGPGTRLLVL.

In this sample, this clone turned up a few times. The CDR3: CSVASGYEQYF. The CDR3 DNA is TGCAGCGTCGCGTCGGGCTACGAGCAGTACTTC. The chain joins TRBV29-1 to TRBJ2-5; D gene uncertain. The J call may be wrong; the DNA end is better matched by TRBJ2-7. This CDR3 contains 11 residues. Germline values: CDR1 SQVTM, CDR2 ANQGSEA.

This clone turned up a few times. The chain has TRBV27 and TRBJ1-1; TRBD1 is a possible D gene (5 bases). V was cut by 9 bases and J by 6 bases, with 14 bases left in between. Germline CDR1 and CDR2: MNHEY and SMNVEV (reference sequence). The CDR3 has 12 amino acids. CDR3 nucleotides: TGTGCCAGTCATACAGGATCGGCTGAAGCTTTCTTT. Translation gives CASHTGSAEAFF.

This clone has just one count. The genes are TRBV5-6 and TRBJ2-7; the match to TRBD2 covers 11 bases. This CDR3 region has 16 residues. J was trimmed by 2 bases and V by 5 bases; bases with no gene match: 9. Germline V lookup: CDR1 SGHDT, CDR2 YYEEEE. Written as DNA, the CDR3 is TGTGCCAGCAGGGGACTAGCGGACGATAGTACCTACGAGCAGTACTTC. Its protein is CASRGLADDSTYEQYF.

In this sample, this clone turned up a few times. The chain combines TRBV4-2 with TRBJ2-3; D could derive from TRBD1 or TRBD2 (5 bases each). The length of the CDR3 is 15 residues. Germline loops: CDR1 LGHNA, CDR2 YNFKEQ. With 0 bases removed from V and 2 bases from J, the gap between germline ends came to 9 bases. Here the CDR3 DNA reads TGTGCCAGCAGCCAAGACGAGGGACCCACAGATACGCAGTATTTT. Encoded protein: CASSQDEGPTDTQYF.

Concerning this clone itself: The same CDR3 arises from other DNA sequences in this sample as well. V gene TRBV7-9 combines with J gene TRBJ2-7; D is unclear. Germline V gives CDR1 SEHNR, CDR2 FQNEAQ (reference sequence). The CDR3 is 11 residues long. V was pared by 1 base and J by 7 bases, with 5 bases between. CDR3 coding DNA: TGTGCCAGCAGCTTAGGGGTGGAGCAGTACTTC. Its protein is CASSLGVEQYF. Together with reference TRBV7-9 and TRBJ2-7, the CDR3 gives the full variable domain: DTGVSQNPRHKITKRGQNVTFRCDPISEHNRLYWYRQTLGQGPEFLTYFQNEAQLEKSRLLSDRFSAERPKGSFSTLEIQRTEQGDSAMYLCASSLGVEQYFGPGTRLTVT.

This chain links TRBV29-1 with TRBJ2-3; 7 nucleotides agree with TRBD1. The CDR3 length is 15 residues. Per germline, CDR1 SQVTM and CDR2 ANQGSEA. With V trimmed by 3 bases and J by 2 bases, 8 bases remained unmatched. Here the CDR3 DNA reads TGCAGCGTTGATATGGACAGGACGAACACAGATACGCAGTATTTT. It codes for CSVDMDRTNTDTQYF.

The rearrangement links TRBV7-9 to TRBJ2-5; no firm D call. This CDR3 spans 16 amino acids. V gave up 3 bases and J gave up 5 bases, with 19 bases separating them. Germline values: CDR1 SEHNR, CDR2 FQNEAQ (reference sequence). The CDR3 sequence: CASSFSQGVERETQYF. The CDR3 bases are TGTGCCAGCAGCTTTTCCCAAGGTGTGGAAAGGGAGACCCAGTACTTC.

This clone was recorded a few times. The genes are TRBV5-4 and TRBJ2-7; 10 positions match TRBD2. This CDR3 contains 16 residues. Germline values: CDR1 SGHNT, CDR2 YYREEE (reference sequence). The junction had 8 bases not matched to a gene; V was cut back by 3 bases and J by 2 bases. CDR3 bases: TGTGCCAGCAGCTCGCTTGGGACTAGCGAGACCTACGAGCAGTACTTC. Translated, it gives CASSSLGTSETYEQYF.

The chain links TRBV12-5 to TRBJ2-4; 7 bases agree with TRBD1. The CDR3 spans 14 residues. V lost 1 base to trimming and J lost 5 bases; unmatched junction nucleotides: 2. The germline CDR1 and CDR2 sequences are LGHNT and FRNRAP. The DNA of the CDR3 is TGTGCTAGTGGTTTGGAACAGGGGCAAAACATTCAGTACTTC. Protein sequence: CASGLEQGQNIQYF.

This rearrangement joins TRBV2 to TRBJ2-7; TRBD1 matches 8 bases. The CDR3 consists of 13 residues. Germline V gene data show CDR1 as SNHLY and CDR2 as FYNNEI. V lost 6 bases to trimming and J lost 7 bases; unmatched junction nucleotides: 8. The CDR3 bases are TGTGCCAGCAGCGACAGGGGACTGGAAGAGCAGTACTTC. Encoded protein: CASSDRGLEEQYF.

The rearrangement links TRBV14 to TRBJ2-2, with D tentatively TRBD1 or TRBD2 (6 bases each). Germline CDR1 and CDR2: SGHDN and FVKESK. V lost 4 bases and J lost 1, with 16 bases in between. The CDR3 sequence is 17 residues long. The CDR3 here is CASSRSGGGLNTGELFF. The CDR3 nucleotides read TGTGCCAGCAGCCGTTCTGGTGGGGGGCTGAACACCGGGGAGCTGTTTTTT.

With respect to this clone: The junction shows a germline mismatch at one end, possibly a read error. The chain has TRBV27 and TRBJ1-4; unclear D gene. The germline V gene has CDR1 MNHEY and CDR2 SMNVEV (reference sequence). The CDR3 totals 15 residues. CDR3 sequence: CASSPSEGLSETLFF. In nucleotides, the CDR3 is TGTGCCAGCAGTCCCAGCGAAGGGTTGAGTGAAACACTGTTTTTT. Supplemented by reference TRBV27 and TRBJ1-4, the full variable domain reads EAQVTQNPRYLITVTGKKLTVTCSQNMNHEYMSWYRQDPGLGLRQIYYSMNVEVTDKGDVPEGYKVSRKEKRNFPLILESPSPNQTSLYFCASSPSEGLSETLFFGSGTQLSVL.

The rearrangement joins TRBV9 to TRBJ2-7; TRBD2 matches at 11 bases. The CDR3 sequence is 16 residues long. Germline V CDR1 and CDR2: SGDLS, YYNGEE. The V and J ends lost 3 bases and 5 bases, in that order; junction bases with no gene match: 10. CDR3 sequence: CASSGTSGSFIDEQYF. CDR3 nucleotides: TGTGCCAGCAGCGGTACTAGCGGGAGTTTTATCGACGAGCAGTACTTC.

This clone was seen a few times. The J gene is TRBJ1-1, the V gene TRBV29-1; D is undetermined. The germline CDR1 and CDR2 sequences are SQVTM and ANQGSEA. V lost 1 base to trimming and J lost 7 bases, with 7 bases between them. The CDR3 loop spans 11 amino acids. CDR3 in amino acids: CSVEAPNEAFF. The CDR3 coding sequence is TGCAGCGTTGAAGCGCCAAATGAAGCTTTCTTT.

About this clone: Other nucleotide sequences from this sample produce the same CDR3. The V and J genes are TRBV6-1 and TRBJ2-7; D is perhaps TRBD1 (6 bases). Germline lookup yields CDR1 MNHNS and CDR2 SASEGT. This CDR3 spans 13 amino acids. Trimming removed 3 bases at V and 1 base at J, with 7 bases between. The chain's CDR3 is CASSDRGSYEQYF. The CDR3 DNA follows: TGTGCCAGCAGTGACAGGGGATCCTACGAGCAGTACTTC.

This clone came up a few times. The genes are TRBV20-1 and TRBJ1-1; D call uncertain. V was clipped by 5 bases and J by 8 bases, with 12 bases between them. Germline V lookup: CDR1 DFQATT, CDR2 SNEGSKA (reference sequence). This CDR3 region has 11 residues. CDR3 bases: TGCAGTGCTGGTCTCCTCGGGGAAGCTTTCTTT. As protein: CSAGLLGEAFF.

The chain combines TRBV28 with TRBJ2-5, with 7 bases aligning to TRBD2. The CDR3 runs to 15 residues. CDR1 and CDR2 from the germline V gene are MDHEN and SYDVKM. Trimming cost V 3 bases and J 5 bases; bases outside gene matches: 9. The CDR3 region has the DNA TGTGCCAGCAGTTTCCAACGGGAGGACGAGGAGACCCAGTACTTC. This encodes CASSFQREDEETQYF.

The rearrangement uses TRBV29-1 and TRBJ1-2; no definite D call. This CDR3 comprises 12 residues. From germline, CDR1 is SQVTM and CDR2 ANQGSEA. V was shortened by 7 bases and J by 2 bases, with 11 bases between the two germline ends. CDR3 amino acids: CSDRERNYGYTF. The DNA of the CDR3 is TGCAGCGACCGGGAAAGGAACTATGGCTACACCTTC. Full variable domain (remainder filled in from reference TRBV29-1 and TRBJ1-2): SAVISQKPSRDICQRGTSLTIQCQVDSQVTMMFWYRQQPGQSLTLIATANQGSEATYESGFVIDKFPISRPNLTFSTLTVSNMSPEDSSIYLCSDRERNYGYTFGSGTRLTVV.

The CDR3 DNA reads as TGTGCCAGCAGCATCGGGACAGGTACTGAAGCTTTCTTT. Amino acids: CASSIGTGTEAFF. The chain links TRBV25-1 to TRBJ1-1; 8 bases fit TRBD1. Germline lookup yields CDR1 MGHDK and CDR2 SYGVNS. The CDR3 runs to 13 residues. V dropped 6 bases and J dropped 5; count of bases not matched to a gene: 5.

DNA of the CDR3: TGTGCCAGCAGCATCGGGACCCTAACGTGGGAGACCCAGTACTTC. Translation gives CASSIGTLTWETQYF. The rearrangement links TRBV9 to TRBJ2-5; D is possibly TRBD1 or TRBD2 (5 bases each). V dropped 4 bases and J dropped 5 bases, with 18 bases sitting between them. CDR1 and CDR2 (germline): SGDLS, YYNGEE. The CDR3 totals 15 residues.

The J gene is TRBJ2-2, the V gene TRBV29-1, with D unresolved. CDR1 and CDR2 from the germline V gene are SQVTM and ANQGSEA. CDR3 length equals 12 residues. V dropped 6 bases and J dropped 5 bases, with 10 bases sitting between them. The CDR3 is CSVYWETGELFF. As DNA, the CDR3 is TGCAGCGTCTACTGGGAAACCGGGGAGCTGTTTTTT.

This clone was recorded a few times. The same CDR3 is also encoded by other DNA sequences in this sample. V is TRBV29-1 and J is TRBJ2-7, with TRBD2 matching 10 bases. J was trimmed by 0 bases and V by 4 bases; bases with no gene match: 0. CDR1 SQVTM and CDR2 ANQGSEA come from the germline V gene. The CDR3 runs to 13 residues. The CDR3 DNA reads TGCAGCGTTGGGACTAGCGGCTCCTACGAGCAGTACTTC. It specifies CSVGTSGSYEQYF.

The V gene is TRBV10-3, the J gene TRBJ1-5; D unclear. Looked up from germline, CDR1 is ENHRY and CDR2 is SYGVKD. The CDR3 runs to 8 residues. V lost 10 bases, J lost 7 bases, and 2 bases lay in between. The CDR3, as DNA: TGTGCCAAACAGCCCCAGCATTTT. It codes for CAKQPQHF.

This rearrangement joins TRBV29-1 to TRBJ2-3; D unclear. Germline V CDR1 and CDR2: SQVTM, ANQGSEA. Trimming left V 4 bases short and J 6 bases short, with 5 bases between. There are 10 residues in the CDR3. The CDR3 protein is CSVVADTQYF. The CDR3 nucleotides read TGCAGCGTTGTCGCCGATACGCAGTATTTT.

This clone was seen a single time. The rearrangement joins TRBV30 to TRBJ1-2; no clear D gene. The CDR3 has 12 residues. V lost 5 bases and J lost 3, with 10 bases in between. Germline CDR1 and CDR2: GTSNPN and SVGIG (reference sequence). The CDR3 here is CAWEPLYYGYTF. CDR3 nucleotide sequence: TGTGCCTGGGAGCCTCTCTACTATGGCTACACCTTC.